A single sample is the source of the 8 T cell receptor beta chains below, sequenced in a study of Ad26.COV2.S vaccination and SARS-CoV-2 variants. Sequencing used immunoSEQ multiplex PCR; TCRdb keeps in-frame clones, though not all of them. The sample includes around 170,000 clones, around nine tenths of them seen just once. Specimen: peripheral blood, collected after recovery from COVID-19. The source of these receptors is a human donor who had recovered from COVID-19.

The chain has TRBV24-1 and TRBJ2-1; D might be TRBD1 (5 bases). The germline V gene encodes CDR1 KGHDR and CDR2 SFDVKD. This CDR3 contains 13 residues. Trimming cost V 0 bases and J 8 bases, with 7 bases left between them. As DNA, the CDR3 is TGTGCCACCAGTGATTTGAAGGGGTATGAGCAGTTCTTC. Translation: CATSDLKGYEQFF.

V and J are TRBV6-5 and TRBJ2-5, with D perhaps TRBD1 (5 bases). The germline V gene encodes CDR1 MNHEY and CDR2 SVGAGI. V was pared by 5 bases and J by 7 bases, with 14 bases between. The CDR3 has 13 residues. CDR3 sequence: CASSPGRGRTQYF. In DNA, the CDR3 is TGTGCCAGCAGTCCCGGTAGGGGTCGGACCCAGTACTTC.

The J gene is TRBJ1-2, the V gene TRBV7-9; D not certain. Germline loops: CDR1 SEHNR, CDR2 FQNEAQ (reference sequence). The CDR3 covers 12 residues. With 1 base removed from V and 8 bases from J, the gap between germline ends came to 8 bases. The CDR3 DNA follows: TGTGCCAGCAGCTTAGTAAGCGGGGGCTACACCTTC. As protein: CASSLVSGGYTF.

A few counts support this clone. The rearrangement links TRBV9 to TRBJ1-6, with D possibly TRBD1 on 5 matching bases. V lost 0 bases and J lost 10, with 8 bases in between. This CDR3 is 13 amino acids long. The germline gives CDR1 SGDLS, CDR2 YYNGEE. The CDR3 bases are TGTGCCAGCAGCGTAGAGGGGTTATCACCCCTCCACTTT. This codes for CASSVEGLSPLHF.

The chain is built from TRBV24-1 and TRBJ2-2, with D possibly being TRBD1 (5 bases). The V gene lost 4 bases and the J gene lost 1 base, with 6 bases spanning the gap. This CDR3 has 14 amino acids. The germline V gene encodes CDR1 KGHDR and CDR2 SFDVKD. The CDR3 region has the DNA TGTGCCACCAGTGAGGGGCTGAACACCGGGGAGCTGTTTTTT. Amino acids: CATSEGLNTGELFF.

V usage is TRBV5-4 and J usage is TRBJ2-1; 8 bases line up with TRBD2. Germline V gene lookup returns CDR1 SGHNT and CDR2 YYREEE (reference sequence). Trimming removed 4 bases from V and 4 bases from J; junction bases left unmatched: 13. The CDR3 has 17 residues. The CDR3 loop reads CASSRPLAGGGYNEQFF. DNA for the CDR3: TGTGCCAGCAGCCGTCCCCTGGCGGGGGGCGGGTACAATGAGCAGTTCTTC.

The chain joins TRBV3-1 (or the pseudogene TRBV3-2) to TRBJ2-7; 10 nucleotides align to TRBD2. The CDR3 length is 15 residues. Germline values: CDR1 LGHDT, CDR2 YNNKEL (reference sequence). The V and J ends lost 4 bases and 5 bases, in that order; junction bases with no gene match: 8. The CDR3 DNA sequence: TGTGCCAGCAGCCTGGGTAGTAGCGGGAGGAACGAGCAGTACTTC. It yields the protein CASSLGSSGRNEQYF.

The chain uses TRBV5-8 and TRBJ2-7; D might be TRBD1 (5 bases). The CDR3 extends over 15 amino acids. V dropped 0 bases and J dropped 2 bases, with 12 bases sitting between them. Looked up from germline, CDR1 is SGHTS and CDR2 is YDEGEE. In DNA form, the CDR3 reads TGTGCCAGCAGCTTGGGGCCTGACAGCCCCTACGAGCAGTACTTC. Protein sequence: CASSLGPDSPYEQYF.